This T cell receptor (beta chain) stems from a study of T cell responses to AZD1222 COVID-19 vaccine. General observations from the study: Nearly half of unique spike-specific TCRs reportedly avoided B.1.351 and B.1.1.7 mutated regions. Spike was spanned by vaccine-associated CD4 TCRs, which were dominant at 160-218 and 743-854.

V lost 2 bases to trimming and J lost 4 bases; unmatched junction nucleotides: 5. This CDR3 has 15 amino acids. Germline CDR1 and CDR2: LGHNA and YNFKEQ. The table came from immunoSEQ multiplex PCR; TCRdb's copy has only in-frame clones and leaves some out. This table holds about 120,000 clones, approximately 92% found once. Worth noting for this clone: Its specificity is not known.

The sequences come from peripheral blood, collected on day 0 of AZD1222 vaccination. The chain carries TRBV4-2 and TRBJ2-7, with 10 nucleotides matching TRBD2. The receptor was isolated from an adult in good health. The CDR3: CASSQSGGAFYEQYF. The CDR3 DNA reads TGTGCCAGCAGCCAAAGCGGGGGGGCCTTTTACGAGCAGTACTTC.